These 26 T cell receptor beta chains originate from one sample sequenced in a study of CD8 T cells in ankylosing spondylitis. In TCRdb, the 5' RACE reads were re-called with MiXCR into one record per CDR3 protein. There are 250,000 to 350,000 distinct CDR3 sequences in the sample; less than 25% occur only once, and about 3.7% lies in the top ten. Sequences were obtained from blood, either unsorted or a sorted T cell fraction (not recorded which). Receptors originate from a female donor with ankylosing spondylitis or in good health (not recorded which).

In its sample, this clonotype was seen once. With a much larger clone just one base away, this may be a read error. The rearrangement links TRBV20-1 to TRBJ2-7; 8 positions match TRBD2. Per germline, CDR1 DFQATT and CDR2 SNEGSKA (reference sequence). The CDR3 contains 17 residues. The CDR3 bases are TGCTGTGCTAGAGATCCGGGAGGGTCACTTACCATTAAGGAGCAGTACTTC. As protein: CCARDPGGSLTIKEQYF.

This clonotype has at least ten counts. For the CDR3, the DNA is TGTGCCAGCAGTCCGGGGACGAACGAGCAGTTCTTC. This encodes CASSPGTNEQFF. The V call is TRBV12-3 or TRBV12-4, the J call TRBJ2-1; D possibly uses TRBD1 or TRBD2 (5 bases each). The CDR3 extends over 12 amino acids. The V end was cut by 5 bases, the J end by 10 bases, with 12 bases between.

This clonotype has a count of ten or more. The chain uses TRBV5-1 and TRBJ2-1; D is possibly TRBD2 (5 bases). The V gene's germline CDR1 is SGHRS and CDR2 YFSETQ. The V gene lost 4 bases and the J gene lost 0 bases, with 17 bases spanning the gap. This CDR3 region has 17 residues. The CDR3 region has the DNA TGCGCCAGCAGCCTAAGAGAGGGTTCGAGCTCCTACAATGAGCAGTTCTTC. Amino acids: CASSLREGSSSYNEQFF.

This chain uses TRBV6-1 with TRBJ2-7, with 9 bases lining up with TRBD1. The CDR3 extends over 15 amino acids. Per germline, CDR1 MNHNS and CDR2 SASEGT. Unmatched junction bases numbered 9, after V lost 3 bases and J lost 6 bases. CDR3 region: CASSEVVGTGSEQYF. DNA of the CDR3: TGTGCCAGCAGTGAGGTTGTCGGGACAGGGAGCGAGCAGTACTTC.

The chain recombines TRBV12-3 or TRBV12-4 with TRBJ1-3; 7 nucleotides line up with TRBD1. The CDR3 is 16 amino acids. V was pared by 6 bases and J by 0 bases, with 8 bases of the junction left unmatched. The CDR3 spells CASRTSGGTSGNTIYF. Here the CDR3 DNA reads TGTGCCAGCAGGACTTCAGGGGGGACCTCTGGAAACACCATATATTTT.

This clonotype was counted between two and nine times. This chain links TRBV6-6 with TRBJ2-3; tentatively, D is TRBD2 (5 bases). CDR3 length: 13 residues. Germline V lookup: CDR1 MNHNY, CDR2 SVGAGI (reference sequence). Deletions cut 11 bases from V and 0 bases from J, with 12 bases between. CDR3 coding DNA: TGTGCCCACGCCGGCGGGAGCACAGATACGCAGTATTTT. Protein product: CAHAGGSTDTQYF.

The V and J genes are TRBV11-1 and TRBJ1-6; D remains unclear. The CDR3 has 14 residues. V dropped 1 base and J dropped 11 bases, with 12 bases sitting between them. CDR1 is SGHAT and CDR2 is FQDESV in the germline V gene (reference sequence). The CDR3, as DNA: TGTGCCAGCAGCTTAGACGGCGAGGGAGCACCCCTCCACTTT. Translating it yields CASSLDGEGAPLHF.

This clonotype was found many times. The J gene is TRBJ2-1, the V gene TRBV29-1, with 8 positions matching TRBD1. V lost 2 bases and J lost 4; bases outside the gene matches: 1. Per the germline V gene, CDR1 is SQVTM and CDR2 is ANQGSEA. The CDR3 sequence is 13 residues long. DNA of the CDR3: TGCAGCGTTGAACAGGGGGCTTACAATGAGCAGTTCTTC. Amino acids: CSVEQGAYNEQFF.

The V gene is TRBV7-2, the J gene TRBJ1-4, with D hard to call. V was shortened by 1 base and J by 3 bases, with 3 bases between the two germline ends. Germline CDR1 is SGHTA and CDR2 is FQGNSA. The CDR3 extends over 13 amino acids. The CDR3 DNA reads as TGTGCCAGCAGCTTAGGAGCTAATGAAAAACTGTTTTTT. It translates to CASSLGANEKLFF. Filled out from reference TRBV7-2 and TRBJ1-4, the complete variable domain reads GAGVSQSPSNKVTEKGKDVELRCDPISGHTALYWYRQSLGQGLEFLIYFQGNSAPDKSGLPSDRFSAERTGGSVSTLTIQRTQQEDSAVYLCASSLGANEKLFFGSGTQLSVL.

This clonotype was found many times. The rearrangement uses TRBV12-3 or TRBV12-4 and TRBJ2-7; D possibly uses TRBD1 or TRBD2 (5 bases each). Trimming left V 3 bases short and J 2 bases short, with 11 bases between. The CDR3 is made up of 14 amino acids. CDR3 amino acids: CASSFRRDPYEQYF. CDR3 sequence (DNA): TGTGCCAGCAGTTTCCGCAGGGACCCCTACGAGCAGTACTTC.

This clonotype was seen ten or more times. The chain employs TRBV20-1 and TRBJ2-6, with D unclear. Germline values: CDR1 DFQATT, CDR2 SNEGSKA (reference sequence). V was clipped by 1 base and J by 4 bases, with 5 bases between them. There are 13 residues in the CDR3. DNA of the CDR3: TGCAGTGCTAGAGGGAACGGGGCCAACGTCCTGACTTTC. It is translated as CSARGNGANVLTF.

This sequence joins TRBV6-2 or TRBV6-3 and TRBJ1-1; TRBD1 aligns across 8 bases. Trimming cost V 1 base and J 8 bases; bases outside gene matches: 12. The CDR3 loop spans 16 amino acids. The germline V gene encodes CDR1 MNHEY and CDR2 SVGEGT. Here the CDR3 DNA reads TGTGCCAGCAGTTACTTTCCCGGACAGGGCCTTGACGAAGCTTTCTTT. Protein sequence: CASSYFPGQGLDEAFF.

This clonotype was picked up many times. This rearrangement joins TRBV7-2 to TRBJ1-1; D not resolved. This CDR3 has 16 amino acids. Per germline, CDR1 SGHTA and CDR2 FQGNSA. Trimming took off 1 base at V and 1 base at J, with 13 bases between the two ends. CDR3 amino acids: CASSLVGGWGNTEAFF. In DNA form, the CDR3 reads TGTGCCAGCAGCTTAGTGGGTGGGTGGGGGAACACTGAAGCTTTCTTT.

V usage is TRBV5-4 and J usage is TRBJ2-1; TRBD1 might be the D (5 bases). Per germline, CDR1 SGHNT and CDR2 YYREEE (reference sequence). V was clipped by 4 bases and J by 5 bases, with 22 bases between them. This CDR3 has 17 amino acids. CDR3 sequence: CASSPRAGFKGDNEQFF. The CDR3 bases are TGTGCCAGCAGCCCTCGTGCAGGGTTTAAGGGCGACAATGAGCAGTTCTTC.

This rearrangement joins TRBV3-1 to TRBJ1-5; D not certain. V lost 3 bases to trimming and J lost 0 bases, with 6 bases between them. The germline gives CDR1 LGHDT, CDR2 YNNKEL (reference sequence). The CDR3 loop spans 14 amino acids. The CDR3 loop reads CASSQQYSNQPQHF. Written as DNA, the CDR3 is TGTGCCAGCAGCCAGCAGTATAGCAATCAGCCCCAGCATTTT.

This clonotype has a single count. This may stem from a read error, because a much larger clone lies one nucleotide away. The V call is TRBV5-5, the J call TRBJ2-7; 9 bases line up with TRBD1. The germline gives CDR1 SGHKS, CDR2 YYEKEE (reference sequence). The CDR3 contains 16 residues. The CDR3 nucleotides are TGTGCCGGCAGCTTGTTCGGACAGGGGTTTTCTGGCGAGCAGTACTTC. This encodes CAGSLFGQGFSGEQYF.

This sequence joins TRBV29-1 and TRBJ2-1; the D gene is possibly TRBD2 (5 bases). The germline V gene encodes CDR1 SQVTM and CDR2 ANQGSEA. V shed 4 bases and J shed 5 bases, with 9 bases lying between them. There are 12 residues in the CDR3. The CDR3 is CSVARAHNEQFF. The CDR3 DNA is TGCAGCGTTGCGCGGGCCCACAATGAGCAGTTCTTC.

This clonotype was seen more than once but under ten times. The V gene is TRBV4-3, the J gene TRBJ1-2; 10 bases are a match to TRBD1. With V trimmed by 7 bases and J by 6 bases, 5 bases remained unmatched. This CDR3 is built from 13 residues. Germline V gene sequence: CDR1 LGHNA, CDR2 YSLEER. CDR3 sequence: CASTQTGGNGYTF. CDR3 in DNA: TGCGCCAGCACCCAGACAGGGGGCAATGGCTACACCTTC.

The chain uses TRBV3-1 and TRBJ1-1; D perhaps matches TRBD1 (6 bases). V lost 4 bases, J lost 4 bases, and 13 bases lay in between. In germline, CDR1 is LGHDT, CDR2 YNNKEL (reference sequence). CDR3 size: 14 residues. In DNA, the CDR3 is TGTGCCAGCAGCCGAGGGCGGGGGCCCACTGAAGCTTTCTTT. Protein: CASSRGRGPTEAFF.

This clonotype was seen a few times. The chain combines TRBV29-1 with TRBJ2-2; TRBD2 aligns across 11 bases. The CDR3 totals 14 residues. Germline CDR1 reads SQVTM; CDR2 reads ANQGSEA. Germline trimming cut 5 bases from V and 4 bases from J; bases unmatched to any gene: 3. This chain's CDR3 is CSVTSGSITGELFF. DNA for the CDR3: TGCAGCGTTACTAGCGGGAGTATCACCGGGGAGCTGTTTTTT.

The sample holds many counts of this clonotype. V gene TRBV20-1 combines with J gene TRBJ2-7, with D uncertain. This CDR3 comprises 12 residues. V lost 0 bases to trimming and J lost 3 bases, with 6 bases between them. CDR1 DFQATT and CDR2 SNEGSKA come from the germline V gene (reference sequence). CDR3 bases: TGCAGTGCTAGAGAGACGCACTACGAGCAGTACTTC. Translating gives CSARETHYEQYF.

This clonotype came up a few times. The chain is built from TRBV12-3 or TRBV12-4 and TRBJ2-1; TRBD1 matches at 7 bases. The J segment lost 7 bases and the V segment lost 2 bases, leaving 8 bases of the junction unmatched. The CDR3 sequence is 15 residues long. CDR3: CASSLRGPAFNEQFF. For the CDR3, the DNA is TGTGCCAGCAGTTTAAGGGGGCCCGCATTTAATGAGCAGTTCTTC.

This clonotype turned up a few times. The chain carries TRBV6-1 and TRBJ2-5, with unresolved D. Germline loops: CDR1 MNHNS, CDR2 SASEGT. Trimming shortened V by 2 bases and J by 4 bases, and 5 bases separated the two germline ends. This CDR3 is 12 amino acids long. CDR3 DNA sequence: TGTGCCAGCAGTGAAAAGGGAGAGACCCAGTACTTC. It specifies CASSEKGETQYF.

This clonotype was found a few times. The chain couples TRBV10-3 to TRBJ1-5, with a weak D call TRBD1 (5 bases). Germline V gives CDR1 ENHRY, CDR2 SYGVKD. V was cut by 11 bases and J by 5 bases, with 13 bases left in between. CDR3 length equals 12 residues. CDR3 protein: CASQGIDQPQHF. In DNA form, the CDR3 reads TGTGCCTCTCAGGGAATAGATCAGCCCCAGCATTTT.

The chain joins TRBV6-2 or TRBV6-3 to TRBJ1-5; 7 bases match TRBD1. Germline lookup yields CDR1 MNHEY and CDR2 SVGEGT. This CDR3 is 15 amino acids long. V lost 2 bases and J lost 5; bases outside the gene matches: 6. For the CDR3, the DNA is TGTGCCAGCAGTTACCGGGACAGTTATTATCAGCCCCAGCATTTT. Amino acids: CASSYRDSYYQPQHF.

This clonotype has ten or more counts. The chain has TRBV5-1 and TRBJ1-6; 7 bases match TRBD1. Germline V gene data show CDR1 as SGHRS and CDR2 as YFSETQ. V lost 4 bases and J lost 11; bases outside the gene matches: 3. The CDR3 is 12 residues long. The CDR3 bases are TGCGCCAGCAGCCCGGGACAGCCACCCCTCCACTTT. Its protein is CASSPGQPPLHF.